This T cell receptor beta chain was found in a study of blood T cell repertoires in COVID-19. In the authors' methods: Amplification of reference gene primers was used by the study to estimate nucleated cell counts. Here immunoSEQ multiplex PCR was the method, and the copy in TCRdb shows in-frame clones only, minus some. For V, J and clone size, that table is used; D and trimming come from the DNA. The data show 90,000 or so clones, 55% to 75% seen once. V lost 4 bases, J lost 7 bases, and 9 bases lay in between. The CDR3 loop spans 12 amino acids. This sequence was found in a woman older than 75 with acute or convalescent COVID-19. This chain links TRBV12-3 or TRBV12-4 with TRBJ2-3; D call uncertain. Sample: peripheral blood. This chain's CDR3 is CASSSVLNTQYF. CDR3 bases: TGTGCCAGCAGTTCCGTATTAAATACGCAGTATTTT.